Below, 22 T cell receptor beta chains from the same sample are listed, as sequenced in a study of chemoradiotherapy in HPV16-positive cancers. TCRdb's table, derived via immunoSEQ multiplex PCR, lists solely in-frame clones and lacks some. The table shows 6,600 or so clones, with 89% occurring only once. The sample in question was tumor tissue, obtained from a patient who underwent chemoradiotherapy. Every receptor here comes from a human donor with HPV-associated anogenital cancer.

The genes are TRBV10-2 and TRBJ2-3; no firm D call. V lost 3 bases and J lost 8, with 18 bases in between. Germline CDR1 and CDR2: WSHSY and SAAADI. The CDR3 runs 15 residues. Here the CDR3 DNA reads TGCGCCAGCAGTGAATTCGGGCTAGGGATGCCTACGCAGTATTTT. This codes for CASSEFGLGMPTQYF.

The V gene is TRBV5-4, the J gene TRBJ2-2; D remains unclear. This CDR3 comprises 16 residues. With 4 bases removed from V and 3 bases from J, the gap between germline ends came to 16 bases. The germline V gene has CDR1 SGHNT and CDR2 YYREEE (reference sequence). The CDR3 spells CASSHGPSRDTGELFF. Here the CDR3 DNA reads TGTGCCAGCAGCCATGGACCTTCACGGGACACCGGGGAGCTGTTTTTT.

This rearrangement joins TRBV4-1 to TRBJ2-5, with TRBD2 as a possible D gene (6 bases). CDR3 size: 15 residues. Trimming removed 4 bases at V and 1 base at J, with 13 bases between. The germline CDR1 and CDR2 sequences are MGHRA and YSYEKL. DNA of the CDR3: TGCGCCAGCAGCCGGTTCGGGAGTTCCCAAGAGACCCAGTACTTC. Encoded protein: CASSRFGSSQETQYF.

This clone was found once. The V gene is TRBV7-6, the J gene TRBJ2-5; D may be TRBD2 (6 bases). The V end lost 4 bases, the J end lost 4 bases, and 10 bases lay between the germline ends. This CDR3 has 13 residues. Germline CDR1 and CDR2: SGHVS and FNYEAQ. The CDR3 coding sequence is TGTGCCAGCAGCTCGACTAGAGGAGAGACCCAGTACTTC. This codes for CASSSTRGETQYF.

The chain uses TRBV7-3 and TRBJ2-3; D not certain. Germline CDR1 and CDR2: SGHTA and FQGTGA. The CDR3 spans 14 residues. The germline V and J ends were trimmed by 1 base and 4 bases, with 9 bases remaining between them. CDR3 coding DNA: TGTGCCAGCAGCTTAAATCCCTCACCAGATACGCAGTATTTT. Its protein is CASSLNPSPDTQYF. Full variable domain (remainder filled in from reference TRBV7-3 and TRBJ2-3): GAGVSQTPSNKVTEKGKYVELRCDPISGHTALYWYRQSLGQGPEFLIYFQGTGAADDSGLPNDRFFAVRPEGSVSTLKIQRTERGDSAVYLCASSLNPSPDTQYFGPGTRLTVL.

The V call is TRBV30, the J call TRBJ1-4; 9 bases map to TRBD1. Germline V CDR1 and CDR2: GTSNPN, SVGIG (reference sequence). V trimming: 5 bases; J trimming: 7 bases; junction bases outside the gene matches: 5. CDR3 length equals 13 residues. The CDR3: CAWAQGAGEKLFF. CDR3 DNA: TGTGCCTGGGCACAGGGGGCCGGTGAAAAACTGTTTTTT.

This clone was counted a single time. The chain carries TRBV5-1 and TRBJ2-3, with TRBD2 matching over 14 bases. Losses at the gene ends were 5 bases for V and 3 bases for J; bases not matched to a gene: 11. Germline CDR1 is SGHRS and CDR2 is YFSETQ. The CDR3 has 18 residues. The CDR3 spells CASSTVLGTSGRTDTQYF. DNA of the CDR3: TGCGCCAGCAGTACGGTCCTAGGGACTAGCGGGAGAACAGATACGCAGTATTTT. Looking up the rest from reference TRBV5-1 and TRBJ2-3 gives the full variable domain: KAGVTQTPRYLIKTRGQQVTLSCSPISGHRSVSWYQQTPGQGLQFLFEYFSETQRNKGNFPGRFSGRQFSNSRSEMNVSTLELGDSALYLCASSTVLGTSGRTDTQYFGPGTRLTVL.

The genes are TRBV5-4 and TRBJ2-3, with 9 bases identical to TRBD2. The CDR3 is made up of 15 amino acids. Germline V gene lookup returns CDR1 SGHNT and CDR2 YYREEE (reference sequence). J gave up 4 bases and V 7 bases, and 10 bases lay outside the gene matches. The CDR3 reads CASGPSGTIPDTQYF. The CDR3 DNA reads TGTGCCAGCGGTCCTAGCGGGACAATCCCAGATACGCAGTATTTT.

The J gene is TRBJ1-5, the V gene TRBV6-5; D is unclear. The germline CDR1 and CDR2 sequences are MNHEY and SVGAGI. The germline V and J ends were trimmed by 5 bases and 0 bases, with 8 bases remaining between them. CDR3 length: 14 residues. CDR3 sequence: CASSPTSSNQPQHF. The CDR3 nucleotides read TGTGCCAGCAGTCCCACAAGTAGCAATCAGCCCCAGCATTTT.

The V gene is TRBV7-8, the J gene TRBJ2-7; perhaps TRBD1 as D (5 bases). The V gene's germline CDR1 is SGHVS and CDR2 FQNEAQ. Trimming left V 1 base short and J 6 bases short, with 13 bases between. The CDR3 is 14 residues long. The CDR3 reads CASSLVRDGREQYF. Here the CDR3 DNA reads TGTGCCAGCAGCTTAGTCAGGGATGGACGCGAGCAGTACTTC.

The chain employs TRBV19 and TRBJ2-7, with D possibly matching TRBD1 (6 bases). The CDR3 totals 15 residues. V dropped 0 bases and J dropped 0 bases, with 9 bases sitting between them. The V gene's germline CDR1 is LNHDA and CDR2 SQIVND (reference sequence). Here the CDR3 reads CASSIDLGHSYEQYF. The CDR3 bases are TGTGCCAGTAGTATAGACCTGGGACACTCCTACGAGCAGTACTTC.

This chain connects TRBV19 to TRBJ2-7, with 7 nucleotides matching TRBD2. The ends lost 4 bases at V and 1 base at J; junction bases unmatched: 4. This CDR3 has 14 amino acids. Germline lookup yields CDR1 LNHDA and CDR2 SQIVND (reference sequence). The CDR3 DNA reads as TGTGCCAGTAGTAGGGGGAGGGGTTCCTACGAGCAGTACTTC. It encodes CASSRGRGSYEQYF.

V and J are TRBV5-8 and TRBJ2-6; D unresolved. CDR3 length: 15 residues. Deletions cut 0 bases from V and 0 bases from J, with 4 bases between. Germline V gives CDR1 SGHTS, CDR2 YDEGEE. CDR3 DNA: TGTGCCAGCAGCTTGGGGGACTCTGGGGCCAACGTCCTGACTTTC. Translation gives CASSLGDSGANVLTF.

The chain combines TRBV30 with TRBJ2-5; tentative D call: TRBD2 (6 bases). Trimming removed 4 bases at V and 5 bases at J, with 11 bases between. Germline V CDR1 and CDR2: GTSNPN, SVGIG (reference sequence). The CDR3 length is 12 residues. The CDR3 coding sequence is TGTGCCTGGACCCGGGAGTTGGAGACCCAGTACTTC. This translates into CAWTRELETQYF. Filled out from reference TRBV30 and TRBJ2-5, the complete variable domain reads SQTIHQWPATLVQPVGSPLSLECTVEGTSNPNLYWYRQAAGRGLQLLFYSVGIGQISSEVPQNLSASRPQDRQFILSSKKLLLSDSGFYLCAWTRELETQYFGPGTRLLVL.

V is TRBV7-3 and J is TRBJ2-1; 8 positions agree with TRBD2. The CDR3 consists of 13 residues. CDR1 SGHTA and CDR2 FQGTGA come from the germline V gene. Trimming at V came to 6 bases and at J to 6 bases, leaving 4 bases not matched to a gene. The chain's CDR3 is CASSFSGTNEQFF. The CDR3 nucleotides read TGTGCCAGCAGTTTTAGCGGGACCAATGAGCAGTTCTTC.

CDR3 coding DNA: TGTGCCACCCGCCGGGGCGAGTATTCACCCCTCCACTTT. Translating it yields CATRRGEYSPLHF. The chain joins TRBV7-2 to TRBJ1-6; tentative D call: TRBD1 (5 bases). Trimming pared 10 bases from V and 8 bases from J, leaving 15 bases between. Germline V gene lookup returns CDR1 SGHTA and CDR2 FQGNSA. This CDR3 is built from 13 residues.

The chain links TRBV7-6 to TRBJ1-2, with D hard to call. The CDR3 runs 14 residues. Germline V lookup: CDR1 SGHVS, CDR2 FNYEAQ. V was pared by 2 bases and J by 6 bases, with 13 bases between. The CDR3 nucleotides read TGTGCCAGCAGCTTATTGGCCTCGGAGCATGGCTACACCTTC. It codes for CASSLLASEHGYTF.

The chain uses TRBV7-2 and TRBJ1-2; D is unclear. CDR1 and CDR2 (germline): SGHTA, FQGNSA. The CDR3 sequence is 13 residues long. Trimming left V 2 bases short and J 2 bases short, with 6 bases between. CDR3 loop: CASSLWMNYGYTF. CDR3 nucleotide sequence: TGTGCCAGCAGCTTATGGATGAACTATGGCTACACCTTC.

The chain links TRBV19 to TRBJ2-1; 11 bases match TRBD1. Germline V gene data show CDR1 as LNHDA and CDR2 as SQIVND (reference sequence). V was pared by 5 bases and J by 9 bases, with 12 bases of the junction left unmatched. The CDR3 covers 16 residues. The chain's CDR3 is CASSPKDRGRRSEQFF. CDR3 nucleotide sequence: TGTGCCAGTAGTCCAAAGGACAGGGGGCGTCGGAGTGAGCAGTTCTTC.

The chain carries TRBV30 and TRBJ2-5, with D possibly TRBD2 on 6 matching bases. V dropped 5 bases and J dropped 4 bases, with 17 bases sitting between them. The length of the CDR3 is 14 residues. CDR1 is GTSNPN and CDR2 is SVGIG in the germline V gene (reference sequence). This chain's CDR3 is CAWGVLGTPETQYF. CDR3 sequence (DNA): TGTGCCTGGGGGGTCCTGGGGACTCCAGAGACCCAGTACTTC.

The chain couples TRBV21-1 to TRBJ2-7; the table's D call, TRBD1, has no DNA check behind it. TRBV21-1 is deemed a pseudogene. The CDR3 is 12 residues long. Written as DNA, the CDR3 is TGTGCCAGCAGAATCGACACTTACGAGCAGTACTTC. This translates into CASRIDTYEQYF.

The chain is built from TRBV7-9 and TRBJ2-7; D possibly matches TRBD1 or TRBD2 (5 bases each). This CDR3 has 13 residues. Per germline, CDR1 SEHNR and CDR2 FQNEAQ (reference sequence). V gave up 1 base and J gave up 5 bases, with 9 bases separating them. The CDR3 coding sequence is TGTGCCAGCAGCTTAGGGGGGATCCACGAGCAGTACTTC. This gives the protein CASSLGGIHEQYF.